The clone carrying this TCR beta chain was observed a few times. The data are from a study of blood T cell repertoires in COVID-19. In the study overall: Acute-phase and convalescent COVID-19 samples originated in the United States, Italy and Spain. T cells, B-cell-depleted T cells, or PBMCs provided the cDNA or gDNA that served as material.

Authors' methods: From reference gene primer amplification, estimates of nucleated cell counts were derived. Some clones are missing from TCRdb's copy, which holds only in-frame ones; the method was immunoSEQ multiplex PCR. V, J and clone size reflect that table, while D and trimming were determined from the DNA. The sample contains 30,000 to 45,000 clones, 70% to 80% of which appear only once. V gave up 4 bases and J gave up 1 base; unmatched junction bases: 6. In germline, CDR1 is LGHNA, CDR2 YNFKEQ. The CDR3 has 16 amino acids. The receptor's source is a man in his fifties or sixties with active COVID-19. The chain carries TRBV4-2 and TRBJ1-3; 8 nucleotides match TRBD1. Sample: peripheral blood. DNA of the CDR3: TGTGCCAGCAGCCCGTCGCAGGGGGCGTCTGGAAACACCATATATTTT. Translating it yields CASSPSQGASGNTIYF.